This TCR beta chain was sequenced for a study of T cells after yellow fever vaccination. Synthesis of TCR cDNA relied on 5'RACE template switching, which attached a universal primer site and UMIs. TCRdb reprocessed the 5' RACE reads with MiXCR, giving one entry per CDR3 protein. The sample includes 450,000 to 600,000 distinct CDR3 sequences, approximately 12% of them seen just once. Overall study results and limits: Contamination by abundant bulk-population clonotypes could be present in FACS-sorted repertoires. Most clones from primary vaccination resurfaced after the booster (96% CD4, approximately 87% CD8). The appearance of a small share of clonotypes in both CD4 and CD8 compartments was observed.

Germline CDR1 MNHNS, CDR2 SASEGT. Trimming took 7 bases from V and 1 from J, leaving 14 bases between them. The CDR3 has 14 amino acids. This clonotype has just a few counts. Its antigen is not identified. This receptor was obtained from a man aged 25-45 years who received the YFV17D yellow fever vaccine. This sequence joins TRBV6-1 and TRBJ2-7; TRBD2 is a possible D gene (6 bases). The specimen comprised PBMCs, sampled on the day of the yellow fever booster vaccination. The CDR3 DNA sequence: TGTGCCAGCACCGGGAAGGGAGGATCCTACGAGCAGTACTTC. Encoded protein: CASTGKGGSYEQYF.